This T cell receptor (beta chain) was identified in a study of blood T cell repertoires in COVID-19. Clones were read by immunoSEQ multiplex PCR, and TCRdb kept only the in-frame ones, dropping some. The top ten clones hold around 1.5% of a sample with some 240,000 clones, roughly 82% of them seen once. The CDR3 is 16 amino acids. Germline V gives CDR1 SGHRS, CDR2 YFSETQ. After removal of 4 bases from V and 6 bases from J, the junction contained 10 bases not matched to a gene. The genes are TRBV5-1 and TRBJ2-5; TRBD2 agrees at 12 bases. The origin of this receptor is a woman between 40 and 50 years old who had recovered from COVID-19. The material sequenced was peripheral blood. The CDR3 loop is CASSLSSGGAMKTQYF. In nucleotides, the CDR3 is TGCGCCAGCAGCCTCTCTAGCGGGGGGGCTATGAAGACCCAGTACTTC.